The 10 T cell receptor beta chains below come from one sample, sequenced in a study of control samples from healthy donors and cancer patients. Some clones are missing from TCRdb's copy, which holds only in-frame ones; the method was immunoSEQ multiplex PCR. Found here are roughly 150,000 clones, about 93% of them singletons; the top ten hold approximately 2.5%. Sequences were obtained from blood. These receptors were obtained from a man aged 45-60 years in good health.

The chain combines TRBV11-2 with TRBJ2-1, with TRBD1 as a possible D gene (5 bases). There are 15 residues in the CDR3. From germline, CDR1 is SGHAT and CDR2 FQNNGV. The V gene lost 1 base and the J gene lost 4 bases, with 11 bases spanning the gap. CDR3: CASSLAFGAYNEQFF. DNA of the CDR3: TGTGCCAGCAGCTTAGCGTTTGGGGCGTACAATGAGCAGTTCTTC.

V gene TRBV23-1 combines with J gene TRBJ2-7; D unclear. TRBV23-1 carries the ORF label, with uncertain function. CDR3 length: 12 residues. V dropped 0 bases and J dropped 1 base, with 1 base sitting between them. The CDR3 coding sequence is TGCGCCAGCAGTCAATCATCCTACGAGCAGTACTTC. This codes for CASSQSSYEQYF.

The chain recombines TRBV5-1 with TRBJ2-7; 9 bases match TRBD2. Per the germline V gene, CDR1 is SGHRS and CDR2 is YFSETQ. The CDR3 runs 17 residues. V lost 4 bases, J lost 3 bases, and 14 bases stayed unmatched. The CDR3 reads CASSLTIAGAGSYEQYF. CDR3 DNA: TGCGCCAGCAGCCTAACCATAGCGGGAGCGGGAAGCTACGAGCAGTACTTC.

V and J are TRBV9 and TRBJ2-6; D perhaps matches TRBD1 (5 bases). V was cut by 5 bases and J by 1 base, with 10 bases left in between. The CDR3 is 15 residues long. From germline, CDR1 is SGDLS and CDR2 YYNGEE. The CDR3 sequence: CASSVRQSGANVLTF. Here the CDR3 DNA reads TGTGCCAGCAGTGTTCGACAGTCTGGGGCCAACGTCCTGACTTTC.

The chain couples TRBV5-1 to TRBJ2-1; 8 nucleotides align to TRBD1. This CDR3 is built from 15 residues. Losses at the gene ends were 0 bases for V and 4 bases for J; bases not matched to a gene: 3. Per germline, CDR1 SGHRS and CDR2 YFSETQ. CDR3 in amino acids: CASSLGQGKYNEQFF. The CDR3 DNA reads TGCGCCAGCAGCTTGGGACAGGGGAAGTACAATGAGCAGTTCTTC.

In nucleotides, the CDR3 is TGTGCCAGCTCACCTCCCCCTGGGACAGATACGCAGTATTTT. Translated: CASSPPPGTDTQYF. The rearrangement uses TRBV18 and TRBJ2-3, with D hard to call. The CDR3 length is 14 residues. Trimming shortened V by 3 bases and J by 3 bases, and 10 bases separated the two germline ends. From germline, CDR1 is KGHSH and CDR2 LQKENI.

The CDR3 DNA reads TGCGCCAGCAGACAGGGGGCGAGTTGGACTGAAGCTTTCTTT. Protein sequence: CASRQGASWTEAFF. The chain is built from TRBV10-2 and TRBJ1-1, with 9 bases lining up with TRBD1. The germline V gene encodes CDR1 WSHSY and CDR2 SAAADI. CDR3 size: 14 residues. After removal of 6 bases from V and 5 bases from J, the junction contained 7 bases not matched to a gene.

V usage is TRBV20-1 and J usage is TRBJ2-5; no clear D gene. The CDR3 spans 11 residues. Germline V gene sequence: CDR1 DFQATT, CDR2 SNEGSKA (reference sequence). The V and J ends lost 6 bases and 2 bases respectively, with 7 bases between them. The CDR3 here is CSAGLQETQYF. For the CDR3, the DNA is TGCAGTGCCGGGTTACAAGAGACCCAGTACTTC.

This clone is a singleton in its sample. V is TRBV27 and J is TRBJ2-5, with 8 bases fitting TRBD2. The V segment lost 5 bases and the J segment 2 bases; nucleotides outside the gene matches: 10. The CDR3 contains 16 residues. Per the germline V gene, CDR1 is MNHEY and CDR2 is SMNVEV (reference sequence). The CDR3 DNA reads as TGTGCCAGCAGTCTCCGAGCGGGAGTAGGGCAAGAGACCCAGTACTTC. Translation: CASSLRAGVGQETQYF.

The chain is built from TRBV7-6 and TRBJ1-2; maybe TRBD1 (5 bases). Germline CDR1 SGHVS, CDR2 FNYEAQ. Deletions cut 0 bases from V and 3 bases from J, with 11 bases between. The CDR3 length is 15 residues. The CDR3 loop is CASSLARGEDYGYTF. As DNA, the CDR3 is TGTGCCAGCAGCTTAGCGAGGGGCGAGGACTATGGCTACACCTTC.